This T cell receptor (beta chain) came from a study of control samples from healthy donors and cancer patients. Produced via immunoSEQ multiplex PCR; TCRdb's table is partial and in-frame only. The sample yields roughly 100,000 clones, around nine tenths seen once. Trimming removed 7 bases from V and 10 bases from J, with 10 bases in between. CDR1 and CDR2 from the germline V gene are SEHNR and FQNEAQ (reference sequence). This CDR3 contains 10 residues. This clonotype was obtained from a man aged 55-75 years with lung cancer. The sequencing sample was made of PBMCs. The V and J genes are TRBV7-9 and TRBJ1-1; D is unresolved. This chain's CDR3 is CASKGTRAFF. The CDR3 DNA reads TGTGCCAGCAAAGGAACTAGAGCTTTCTTT.